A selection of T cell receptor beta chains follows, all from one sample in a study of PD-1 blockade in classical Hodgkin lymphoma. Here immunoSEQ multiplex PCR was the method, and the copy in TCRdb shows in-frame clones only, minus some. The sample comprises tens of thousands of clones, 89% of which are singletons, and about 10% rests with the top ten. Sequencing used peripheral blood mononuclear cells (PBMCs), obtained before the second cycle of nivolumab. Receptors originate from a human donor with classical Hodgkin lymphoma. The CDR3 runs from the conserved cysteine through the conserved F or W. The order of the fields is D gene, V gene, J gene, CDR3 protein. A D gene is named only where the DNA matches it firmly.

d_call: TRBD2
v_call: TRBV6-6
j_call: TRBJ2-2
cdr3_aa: CASSYSGGDTGELFF

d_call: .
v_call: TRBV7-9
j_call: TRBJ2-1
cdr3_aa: CASSFGGTDEQFF

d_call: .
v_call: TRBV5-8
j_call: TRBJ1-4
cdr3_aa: CASSLAGTPNEKLFF

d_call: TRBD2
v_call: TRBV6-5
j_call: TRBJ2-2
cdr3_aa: CASSRLAGGTGELFF

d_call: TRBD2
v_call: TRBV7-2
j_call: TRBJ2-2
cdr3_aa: CASITSGMVGELFF

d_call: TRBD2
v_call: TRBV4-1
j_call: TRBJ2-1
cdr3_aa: CASSPGLAGRSSSYNEQFF

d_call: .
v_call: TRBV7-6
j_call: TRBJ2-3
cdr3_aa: CASSPDNTDTQYF

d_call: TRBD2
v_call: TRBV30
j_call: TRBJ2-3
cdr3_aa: CAWSELAGVVDTQYF

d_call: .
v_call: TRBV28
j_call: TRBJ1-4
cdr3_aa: CASSLRGENEKLFF

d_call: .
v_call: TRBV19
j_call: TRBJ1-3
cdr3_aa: CASSPLPPSSGNTIYF

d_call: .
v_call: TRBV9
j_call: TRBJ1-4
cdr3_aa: CASSVGGRGNEKLFF

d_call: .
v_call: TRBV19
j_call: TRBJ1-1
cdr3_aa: CASSISGGRGNTEAFF

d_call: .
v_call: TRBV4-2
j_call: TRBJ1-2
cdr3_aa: CASSQDRTAIYGYTF

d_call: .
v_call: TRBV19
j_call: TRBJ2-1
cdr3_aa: CASTIGGNGDYNEQFF

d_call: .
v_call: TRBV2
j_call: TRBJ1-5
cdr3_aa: CASSQGGDQPQHF

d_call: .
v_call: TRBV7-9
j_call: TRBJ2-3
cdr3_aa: CASSISTIDTQYF

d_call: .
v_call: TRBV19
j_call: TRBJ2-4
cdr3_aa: CASSAVTGDLAKNIQYF

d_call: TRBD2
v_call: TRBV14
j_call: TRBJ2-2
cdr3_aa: CASSQDPGSGVIAGELFF

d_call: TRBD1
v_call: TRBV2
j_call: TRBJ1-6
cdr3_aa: CASTSWGTGLHF

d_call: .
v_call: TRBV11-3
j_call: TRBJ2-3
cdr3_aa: CASSRGDTQYF

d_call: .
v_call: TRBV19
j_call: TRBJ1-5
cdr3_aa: CASSSQFRQPQHF

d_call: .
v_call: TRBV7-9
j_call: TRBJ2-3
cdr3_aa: CASSPRPDRYTQYF

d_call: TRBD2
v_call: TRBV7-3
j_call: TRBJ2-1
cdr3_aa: CASPKEARTSGRTAYNEQFF

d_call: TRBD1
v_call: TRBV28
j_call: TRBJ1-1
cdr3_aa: CASRLGDRVTEAFF

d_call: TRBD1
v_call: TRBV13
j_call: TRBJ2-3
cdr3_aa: CASSGGQEPALDTQYF

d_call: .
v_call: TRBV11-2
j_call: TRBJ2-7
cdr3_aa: CASSKVGESSYEQYF

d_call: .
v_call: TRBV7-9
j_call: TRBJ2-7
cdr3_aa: CASSLFYEQYF

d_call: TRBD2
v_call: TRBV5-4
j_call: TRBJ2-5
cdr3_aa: CASSRLAQETQYF

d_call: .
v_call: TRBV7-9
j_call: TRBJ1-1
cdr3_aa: CASSRVTGPSGAFF

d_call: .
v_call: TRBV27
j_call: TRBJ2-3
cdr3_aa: CASRLSGRGTDTQYF

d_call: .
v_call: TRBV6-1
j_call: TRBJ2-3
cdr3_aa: CASSSPGQTDTQYF

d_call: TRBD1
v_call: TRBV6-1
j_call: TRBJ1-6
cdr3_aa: CASSVQGVLGNSPLHF

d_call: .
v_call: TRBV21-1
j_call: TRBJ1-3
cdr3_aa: CASSRDRGGNTIYF

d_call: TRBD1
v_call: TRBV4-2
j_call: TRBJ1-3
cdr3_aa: CASRSGQGAFGNTIYF

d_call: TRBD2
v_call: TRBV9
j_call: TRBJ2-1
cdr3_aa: CASSVRRGSGMDEQFF

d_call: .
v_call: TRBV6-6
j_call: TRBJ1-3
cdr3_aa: CASSYGPYPPGNTIYF

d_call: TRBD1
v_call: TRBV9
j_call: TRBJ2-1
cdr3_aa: CASSVATGAGNEQFF

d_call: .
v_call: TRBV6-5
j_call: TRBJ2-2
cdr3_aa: CASSYLLSGELFF

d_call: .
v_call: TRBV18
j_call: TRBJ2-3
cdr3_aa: CASSTLRDTQYF

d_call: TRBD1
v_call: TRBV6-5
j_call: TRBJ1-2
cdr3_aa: CASSYLGGDRTYGYTF